This TCR beta chain came from a study of CD8+ T cells in alopecia areata. For the study at large: Patients received oral tofacitinib, 5 to 10 mg twice daily, for moderate-to-severe alopecia areata. Study-level results: Researchers reported that TCR sharing among patients proved less clear than in mice, possibly HLA-linked. An increase in clonality over normal scalp was evident in lesional scalp, especially alopecia totalis/universalis.

cDNA prepared by RNA extraction and subsequent reverse transcription served as the template for sequencing. Repertoires were generated with immunoSEQ multiplex PCR, while TCRdb's copy carries only in-frame clones and drops some. The sample records about 150,000 clones, approximately 53% being singletons. As to this clone: Its antigen is not identified.

The CDR3 is 15 amino acids. Deletions cut 1 base from V and 0 bases from J, with 10 bases between. The germline gives CDR1 LGHNA, CDR2 YSLEER. This TCR was sampled from a human donor with alopecia areata. The sequenced sample was CD8+ T cells sorted from blood, obtained at week 0. This chain joins TRBV4-3 and TRBJ2-7; D unresolved. CDR3 protein: CASSQAQESSYEQYF. In nucleotides, the CDR3 is TGCGCCAGCAGCCAAGCGCAGGAGAGCTCCTACGAGCAGTACTTC.